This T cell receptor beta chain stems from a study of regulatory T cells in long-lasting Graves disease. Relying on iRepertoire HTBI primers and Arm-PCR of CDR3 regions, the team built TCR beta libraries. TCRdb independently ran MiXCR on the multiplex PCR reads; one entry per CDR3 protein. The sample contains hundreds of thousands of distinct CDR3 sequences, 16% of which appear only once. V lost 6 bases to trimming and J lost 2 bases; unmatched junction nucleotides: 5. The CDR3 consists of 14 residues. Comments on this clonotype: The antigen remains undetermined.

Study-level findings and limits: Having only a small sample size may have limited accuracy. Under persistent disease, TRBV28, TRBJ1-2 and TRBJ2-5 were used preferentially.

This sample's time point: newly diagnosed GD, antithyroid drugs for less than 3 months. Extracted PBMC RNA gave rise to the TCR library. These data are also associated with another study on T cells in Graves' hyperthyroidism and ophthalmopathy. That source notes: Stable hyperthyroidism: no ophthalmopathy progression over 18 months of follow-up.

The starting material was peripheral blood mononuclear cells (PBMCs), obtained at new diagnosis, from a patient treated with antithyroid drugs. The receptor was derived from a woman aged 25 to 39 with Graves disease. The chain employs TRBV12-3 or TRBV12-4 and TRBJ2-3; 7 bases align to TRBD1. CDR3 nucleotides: TGTGCCAGCAGGCCCGGGACAGCCACAGATACGCAGTATTTT. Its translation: CASRPGTATDTQYF.